The present T cell receptor beta chain was sequenced within a study of radiotherapy plus CTLA-4 blockade in lung cancer. The CDR3 is made up of 13 amino acids. V lost 11 bases to trimming and J lost 4 bases, with 17 bases between them. Germline loops: CDR1 MNHNS, CDR2 SASEGT. Sequenced by immunoSEQ multiplex PCR; TCRdb stores in-frame clones only, minus some. Among around 85,000 clones listed, around 87% were seen once. The study's findings and limits: Radiotherapy was combined with ipilimumab, and tumor-derived TCR clones then expanded in blood. Among reported predictors of response, early blood T cell clone dynamics with interferon-beta performed best.

As regards this clone: Its antigen is currently unknown.

Source: peripheral blood, taken from a patient treated with radiotherapy plus ipilimumab. This receptor was obtained from a human donor with non-small cell lung cancer who had a partial response to radiotherapy plus ipilimumab. This chain uses TRBV6-1 with TRBJ2-5; D possibly corresponds to TRBD1 (6 bases). The CDR3 DNA reads TGTGCCTGCCACAGGGTAGGAACAGAGACCCAGTACTTC. Protein product: CACHRVGTETQYF.